What follows describes a single TCR beta chain. These data originate in a study of blood T cell repertoires in COVID-19. Trimming shortened V by 7 bases and J by 7 bases, and 17 bases separated the two germline ends. The CDR3 sequence is 13 residues long. Per germline, CDR1 LGHNA and CDR2 YNFKEQ. Here immunoSEQ multiplex PCR was the method, and the copy in TCRdb shows in-frame clones only, minus some. This sample has approximately 130,000 clones, with about four fifths found just once. The clonotype was recovered from an older woman with active or convalescent COVID-19. Sequences were obtained from peripheral blood. The V call is TRBV4-2, the J call TRBJ2-7; D is undetermined. In DNA, the CDR3 is TGTGCCAGCACCCGTTTCAAGCCGCGGGAGCAGTACGTC. It yields the protein CASTRFKPREQYV.